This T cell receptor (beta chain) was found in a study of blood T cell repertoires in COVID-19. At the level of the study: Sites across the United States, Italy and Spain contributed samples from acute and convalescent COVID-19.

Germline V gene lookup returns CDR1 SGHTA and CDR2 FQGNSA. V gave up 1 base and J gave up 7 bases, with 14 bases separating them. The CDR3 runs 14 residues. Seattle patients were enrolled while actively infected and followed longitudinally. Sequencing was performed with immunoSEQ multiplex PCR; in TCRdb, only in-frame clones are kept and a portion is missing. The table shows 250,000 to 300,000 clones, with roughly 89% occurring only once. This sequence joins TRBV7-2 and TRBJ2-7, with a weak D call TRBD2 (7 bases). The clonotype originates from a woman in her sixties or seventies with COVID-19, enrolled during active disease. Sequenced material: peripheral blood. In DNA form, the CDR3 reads TGTGCCAGCAGCTTAGAGGCGGGGGCTGGAGAGCAGTACTTC. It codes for CASSLEAGAGEQYF. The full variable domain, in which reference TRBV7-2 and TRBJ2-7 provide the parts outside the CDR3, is GAGVSQSPSNKVTEKGKDVELRCDPISGHTALYWYRQSLGQGLEFLIYFQGNSAPDKSGLPSDRFSAERTGGSVSTLTIQRTQQEDSAVYLCASSLEAGAGEQYFGPGTRLTVT.